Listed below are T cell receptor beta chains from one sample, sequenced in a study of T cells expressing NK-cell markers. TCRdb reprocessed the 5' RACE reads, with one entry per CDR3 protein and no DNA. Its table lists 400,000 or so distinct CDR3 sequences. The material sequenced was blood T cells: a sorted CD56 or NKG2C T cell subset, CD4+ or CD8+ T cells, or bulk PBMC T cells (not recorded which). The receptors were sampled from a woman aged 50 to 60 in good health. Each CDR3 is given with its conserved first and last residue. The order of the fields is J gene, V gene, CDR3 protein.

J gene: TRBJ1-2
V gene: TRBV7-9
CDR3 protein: CASSLATGSSPRGYTF

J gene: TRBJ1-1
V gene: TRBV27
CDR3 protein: CASSPPGSEAFF

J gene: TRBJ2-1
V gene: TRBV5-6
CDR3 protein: CASSFGVVGEQFF

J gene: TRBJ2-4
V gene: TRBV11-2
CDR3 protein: CASSLIRNIQYF

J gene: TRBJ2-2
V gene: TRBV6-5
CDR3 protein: CATRGAGGPSTGELFF

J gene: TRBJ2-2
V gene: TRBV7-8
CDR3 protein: CASSSLGDTGELFF

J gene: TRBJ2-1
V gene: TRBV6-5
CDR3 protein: CASSYRDSGVSYNEQFF

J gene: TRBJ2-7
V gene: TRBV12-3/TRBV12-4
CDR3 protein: CASSTRASGSSREQYF

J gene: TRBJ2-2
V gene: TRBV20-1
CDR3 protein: CSAIRRDRAAGELFF

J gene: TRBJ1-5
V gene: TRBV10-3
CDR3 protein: CAIKGESQPQHF

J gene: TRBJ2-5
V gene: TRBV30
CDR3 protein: CAWSGASSGETQYF

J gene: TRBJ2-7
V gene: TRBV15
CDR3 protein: CATSRELTGPYEQYF

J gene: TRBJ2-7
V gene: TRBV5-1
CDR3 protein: CASSLRGDYLTYEQYF

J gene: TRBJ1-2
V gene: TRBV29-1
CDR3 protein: CSVEARETGDGYTF

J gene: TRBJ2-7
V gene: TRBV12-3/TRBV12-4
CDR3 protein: CASSFLVGQPYEQYF

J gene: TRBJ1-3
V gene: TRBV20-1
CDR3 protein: CSASYLNTIYF

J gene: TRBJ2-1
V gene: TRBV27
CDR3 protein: CASSLQRRAPNEQFF

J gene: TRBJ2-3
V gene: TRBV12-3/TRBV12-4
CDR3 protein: CASSLELAGVGRDTQYF

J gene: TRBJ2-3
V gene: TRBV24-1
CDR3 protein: CATRSVTDTQYF

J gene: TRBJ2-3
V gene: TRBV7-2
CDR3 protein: CASSPGLAAPLGSTDTQYF

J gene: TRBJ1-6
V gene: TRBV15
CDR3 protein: CATSRTSVYGLSPLHF

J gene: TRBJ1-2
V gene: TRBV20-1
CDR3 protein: CSARDLEGGYGYTF

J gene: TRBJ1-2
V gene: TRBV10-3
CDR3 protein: CAISESGDGIYGYTF

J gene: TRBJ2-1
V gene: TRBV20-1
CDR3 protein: CSASFQREGNEQFF

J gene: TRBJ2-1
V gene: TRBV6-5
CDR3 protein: CASSYGRQGFDNEQFF

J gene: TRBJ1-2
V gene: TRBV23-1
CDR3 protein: CASKSGQGEYGYTF

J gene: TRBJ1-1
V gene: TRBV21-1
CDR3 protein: CASSKARKETEAFF

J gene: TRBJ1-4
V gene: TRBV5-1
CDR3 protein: CASRRGDIVNEKLFF

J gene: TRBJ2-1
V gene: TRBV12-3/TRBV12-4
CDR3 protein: CASTLFRPNEQFF

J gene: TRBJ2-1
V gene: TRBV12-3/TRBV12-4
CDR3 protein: CASSSRTGTLEQFF

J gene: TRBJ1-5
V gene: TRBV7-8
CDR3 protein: CASSLVRRSSRARNQPQHF

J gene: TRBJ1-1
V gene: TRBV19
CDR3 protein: CASSIPGAPNTEAFF

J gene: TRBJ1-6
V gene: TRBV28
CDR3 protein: CASSTGPSYNSPLHF

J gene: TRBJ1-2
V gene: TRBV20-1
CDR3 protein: CSARDYREDYGYTF

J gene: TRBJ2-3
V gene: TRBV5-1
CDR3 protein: CASSLFGTSSDTQYF

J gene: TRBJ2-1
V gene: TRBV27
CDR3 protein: CASTPAFPHNEQFF

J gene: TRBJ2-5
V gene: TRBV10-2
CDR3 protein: CASSPGLAGEGTQYF

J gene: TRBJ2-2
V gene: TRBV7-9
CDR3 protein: CASSSLLGQNTGELFF

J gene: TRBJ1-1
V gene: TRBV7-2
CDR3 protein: CASRLGSAAEAFF

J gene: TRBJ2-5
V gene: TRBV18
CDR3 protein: CASSPIQGSGQETQYF

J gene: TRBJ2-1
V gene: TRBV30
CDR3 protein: CAWRSGVNEQFF

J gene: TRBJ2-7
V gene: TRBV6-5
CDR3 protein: CASSPGGPSSYEQYF

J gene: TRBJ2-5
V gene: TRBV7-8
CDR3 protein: CASSLIPTETQYF

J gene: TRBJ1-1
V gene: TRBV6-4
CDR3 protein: CASSDSSRGTEAFF

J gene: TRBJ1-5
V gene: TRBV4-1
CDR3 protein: CASSQGTQARNQPQHF

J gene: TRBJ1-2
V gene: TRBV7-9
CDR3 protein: CASSLYQGPDYGYTF